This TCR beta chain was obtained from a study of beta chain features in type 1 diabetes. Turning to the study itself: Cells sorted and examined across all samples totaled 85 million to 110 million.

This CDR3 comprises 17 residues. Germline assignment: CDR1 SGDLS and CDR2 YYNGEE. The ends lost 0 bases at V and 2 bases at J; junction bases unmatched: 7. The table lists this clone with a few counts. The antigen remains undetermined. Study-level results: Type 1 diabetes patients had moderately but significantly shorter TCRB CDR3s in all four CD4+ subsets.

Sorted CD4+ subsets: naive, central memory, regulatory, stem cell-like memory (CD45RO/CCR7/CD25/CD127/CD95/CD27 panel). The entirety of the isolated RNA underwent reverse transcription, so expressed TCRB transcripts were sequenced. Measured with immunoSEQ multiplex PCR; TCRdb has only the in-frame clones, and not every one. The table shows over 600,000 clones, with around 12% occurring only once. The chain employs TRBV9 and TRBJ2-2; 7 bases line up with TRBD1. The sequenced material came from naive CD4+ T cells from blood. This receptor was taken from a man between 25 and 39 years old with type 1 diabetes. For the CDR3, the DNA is TGTGCCAGCAGCGTAGGTTTGGCAGGGGGAAACACCGGGGAGCTGTTTTTT. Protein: CASSVGLAGGNTGELFF.